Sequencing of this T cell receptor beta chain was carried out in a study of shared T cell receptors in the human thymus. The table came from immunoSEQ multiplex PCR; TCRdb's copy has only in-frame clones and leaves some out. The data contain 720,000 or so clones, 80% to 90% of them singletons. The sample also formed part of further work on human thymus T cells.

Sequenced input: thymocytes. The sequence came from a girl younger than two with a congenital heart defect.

In DNA, the CDR3 is TGCAGCGTTAGACAGGGGGCAGATGGCGAGCAGTACTTC. Protein sequence: CSVRQGADGEQYF. The gene calls are TRBV29-1 and TRBJ2-7; 10 bases match TRBD1. With V trimmed by 5 bases and J by 6 bases, 7 bases remained unmatched. CDR1 and CDR2 from the germline V gene are SQVTM and ANQGSEA. This CDR3 has 13 amino acids.